Detailed here is one TCR beta chain. The antigen is not known. This specimen belongs to a study of beta chain features in type 1 diabetes. The study's findings and limits: TCRB CDR3s were moderately but significantly shorter in Type 1 diabetes patients in all four CD4+ subsets. Using cDNA template may skew counts toward highly expressing activated cells. Any role of HLA type in TCRB rearrangement remained unresolved here.

Isolated RNA was reverse transcribed in full, so expressed TCRB transcripts were sequenced. Generated by immunoSEQ multiplex PCR, the TCRdb table keeps only in-frame clones and is missing some. The sample has about 47,000 clones; around 45% are singletons. CDR3 length: 12 residues. The V gene's germline CDR1 is LNHDA and CDR2 SQIVND (reference sequence). The V end lost 6 bases, the J end lost 6 bases, and 10 bases lay between the germline ends. One heparinised blood draw averaging roughly 100 mL was given by each donor. The chain joins TRBV19 to TRBJ2-3, with D tentatively TRBD1 (6 bases). This receptor was identified in a young man with type 1 diabetes. Source material: stem cell memory CD4+ T cells from blood. CDR3 nucleotides: TGTGCCAGTAGCAGAACAGGGGATACGCAGTATTTT. Amino acids: CASSRTGDTQYF.